This T cell receptor (beta chain) was captured in a study of blood T cell repertoires in COVID-19. Study summary: In each case, the material was cDNA or gDNA derived from T cells, B-cell-depleted T cells, or PBMCs.

CDR1 LNHDA and CDR2 SQIVND come from the germline V gene (reference sequence). Trimming removed 4 bases from V and 0 bases from J, with 10 bases in between. The CDR3 covers 15 residues. Methods used by the authors: Using reference gene primer amplification, nucleated cell counts were estimated. Here immunoSEQ multiplex PCR was the method, and the copy in TCRdb shows in-frame clones only, minus some. For V, J and clone size, that table is used; D and trimming come from the DNA. The sample has 270,000 or so clones, around 90% seen once. Material for sequencing was peripheral blood. The chain joins TRBV19 to TRBJ1-5; TRBD1 is a possible D gene (6 bases). The TCR sequence derives from a woman aged 40 to 49 who had recovered from COVID-19. The DNA of the CDR3 is TGTGCCAGTAGTACCACGGACAGTAGCAATCAGCCCCAGCATTTT. This encodes CASSTTDSSNQPQHF.